Listed below are T cell receptor beta chains from one sample, sequenced in a study of prognosis after radiotherapy for stage I lung cancer. TCRdb itself ran the multiplex PCR reads through MiXCR, one entry per CDR3 protein. The table records some 15,000 distinct CDR3 sequences, around 54% of them present only once. This sample comprised PBMCs, obtained before or after stereotactic body radiation therapy (not recorded which). Receptors were obtained from a donor aged 50 or older with non-small cell lung cancer. Each CDR3 is given with its conserved first and last residue. The D gene is left open where the match is weak. Part of the rows lack a size; the others show once, few, many or a class for expanded clones.

V: TRBV30; J: TRBJ1-4; size: medium-sized; D: .; CDR3: CASKQRANEKLFF; DNA: TGTGCCTCGAAACAGAGGGCTAATGAAAAACTGTTTTTT
V: TRBV5-4; J: TRBJ2-7; size: medium-sized; D: .; CDR3: CASSQSRGSSYEQYF; DNA: TGTGCCAGCAGCCAGAGTCGAGGAAGCTCCTACGAGCAGTACTTC
V: TRBV9; J: TRBJ2-7; size: .; D: .; CDR3: CASSVTDRPYEQYF; DNA: TGTGCCAGCAGCGTAACCGACAGACCCTACGAGCAGTACTTC
V: TRBV9; J: TRBJ2-2; size: many; D: TRBD2; CDR3: CASSVAGTSTTGELFF; DNA: TGTGCCAGCAGCGTAGCCGGGACTAGCACCACCGGGGAGCTGTTTTTT
V: TRBV5-6; J: TRBJ2-1; size: medium-sized; D: .; CDR3: CASSFTGEVDEQFF; DNA: TGTGCCAGCAGCTTTACAGGGGAGGTCGATGAGCAGTTCTTC
V: TRBV28; J: TRBJ2-7; size: few; D: TRBD1; CDR3: CASSLGTGTVPYF; DNA: TGTGCCAGCAGTTTAGGTACCGGGACAGTCCCGTACTTC
V: TRBV5-1; J: TRBJ2-7; size: .; D: TRBD1; CDR3: CASSVNPGTGIEQYF; DNA: TGCGCCAGCAGCGTTAACCCCGGGACAGGTATTGAGCAGTACTTC
V: TRBV19; J: TRBJ2-4; size: many; D: .; CDR3: CASSIPGTKNIQYF; DNA: TGTGCCAGTAGCATTCCAGGGACCAAAAACATTCAGTACTTC
V: TRBV2; J: TRBJ2-5; size: many; D: .; CDR3: CASSEFGGQETQYF; DNA: TGTGCCAGCAGTGAATTTGGTGGCCAAGAGACCCAGTACTTC
V: TRBV9; J: TRBJ2-7; size: .; D: .; CDR3: CASSLCPGWEYEQYF; DNA: TGTGCCAGCAGCTTATGTCCTGGATGGGAATACGAGCAGTACTTC
V: TRBV5-1; J: TRBJ2-7; size: .; D: TRBD2; CDR3: CASSFTSGSGDQYF; DNA: TGCGCCAGCAGCTTTACTAGCGGGAGCGGCGATCAGTACTTC